This paragraph covers one T cell receptor (beta chain) sequence. The specificity of this receptor is unknown. One base away there is no much larger clone; base qualities are not given. The data are from a study of cytomegalovirus exposure and HLA in healthy donors listed by TCRdb under 2017. Background on the whole study: An earlier analysis of a few hundred of the donors reported roughly 300 Gb of sequence data and around 100 million unique TCR beta sequences obtained from about 180 million T cells. A later genetic analysis took genome-wide SNP genotypes for about 55% of the 666 donors and used that subset as a discovery cohort. An earlier analysis of around 580 of the donors used high-throughput TCR beta sequencing to judge whether each TCR beta V gene segment behaved as functional or pseudogenic. The number of donors typed differed by locus, with 629-630 for A, B, C, DRB1 and DQB1, over 500 for DQA1, approximately 570 for DPA1, and some 440 for DPB1. Alongside the repertoire data, information on donor age, sex, ethnicity and CMV serostatus was compiled. Among the approximately 420 genotyped donors, around 81% belonged to the genetic ancestry cluster associated with self-reported Caucasian donors. Rather than drawing on any new phenotypic data, the later analysis identified candidate immune exposures from TCR beta sequences and the way those sequences occurred across donors. HLA typing included class I and class II loci at four-digit resolution. Roughly 300 gigabases of sequencing data and tens of millions of unique TCR sequences were included in an early release covering roughly 600 HLA-typed donors. To predict cytomegalovirus infection status, the study combined high-throughput TCR immunosequencing, statistical association of individual TCRs with disease status, and machine learning. The study aimed to test whether signatures of past pathogen exposure could be identified by cataloging public T cell receptors. All discovery cohort repertoires had been generated on a single sequencing platform. In a later analysis, previously published TCR beta repertoires from hundreds of donors were re-analyzed and high-resolution HLA genotyping was added so that TCR occurrence patterns could be studied. Roughly 5 DR-DQ haplotypes were handled as single units for association and clustering, since linkage in the cohort was strong. In addition to the first cohort of around 670 subjects, a separate validation cohort of about 120 different subjects was used. The study used immunosequencing to profile the T cell repertoires of 670 or so subjects and linked those repertoires to cytomegalovirus serostatus. Among around 400 genotyped donors of the cohort, an average of approximately 230,000 unique TCR beta nucleotide sequences were sequenced per donor, about a sixth of them non-productive.

The library relied on the immunoSEQ multiplex PCR assay. The multiplex PCR relied on a mix of 60 forward primers for TCR Vbeta segments and 13 reverse primers for TCR Jbeta segments. Amplification of the CDR3 region of rearranged TCR beta genes was performed with a multiplex PCR assay on genomic DNA. Amplified TCR beta libraries were sequenced as 87-base-pair reads on the Illumina HiSeq System. The study's own analysis went as follows. In a later analysis, some 80 million unique TCR beta chains were counted across the 500 to 850 repertoires, and roughly 9.9 million of these chains were shared by at least two donors. To remove PCR and sequencing errors, raw reads were error-corrected and collapsed into unique sequences using a nearest-neighbor algorithm that merged closely related sequences. V, D and J gene segments were assigned by aligning CDR3 sequences to IMGT reference sequences. For a sequence to be retained, a match of at least six nucleotides was required to both a V gene segment and a J gene segment. A rearrangement was called productive if the CDR3 had no stop codons and remained in frame with V and J, and every other rearrangement was called non-productive. Following IMGT convention, CDR3 was defined as the stretch from the second conserved V-encoded cysteine to the conserved J-encoded phenylalanine. Sequences without an unambiguous match to a single V gene segment were excluded from the earlier analysis of several hundred of the donors. An earlier analysis of 500 to 600 of the donors classified V segments as functional when productive rearrangements were above 56.7% and as segregating when the standard deviation between donors was above 5%. A statistical classification framework was developed to diagnose cytomegalovirus status using the catalog of TCR beta chain sequences. In a later analysis, V and J genes were assigned by comparing TCR nucleotide sequences against IMGT/GENE-DB human TR gene sequences. In a later analysis, CDR3 sequences and most-parsimonious VDJ recombination scenarios were assigned using the TCRdist pipeline. In a later analysis, each TCR beta chain was defined by its CDR3 amino acid sequence together with its V-gene family, and reads lacking a unique V-gene family were excluded. As a way to deal with suspected cross-contamination and a sequencing artifact, a later analysis dropped hundreds of nucleotide sequences that were highly shared and had low generation probability. In a later analysis, a clonal expansion index was calculated for each public chain from normalized within-repertoire ranks of inferred template counts. A later analysis computed generation probabilities with a VDJ recombination model fitted to out-of-frame rearrangements, and checked the results against IGoR. A later analysis scored TCR-TCR, TCR-HLA and TCR-CMV co-occurrence with hypergeometric tests, applying a repertoire-size bias correction to TCR pairs. False discovery rates were estimated in a later analysis by permuting HLA or CMV assignments 20 times. A later analysis grouped co-occurring TCRs with DBSCAN, adding TCRdist sequence similarity when clustering within HLA-allele-positive subsets. Co-occurrence clustering excluded repertoires with fewer than 30,000 or more than 120,000 public chains, plus five with anomalous nucleotide sharing. Not all clones reach the TCRdb copy of this immuneACCESS table, which keeps in-frame sequences only. Checked studies attribute under half of the gap to unresolved V genes and leave the rest unexplained. V and J calls and clone size are as listed in that table; D and trimming were resolved from the DNA. In all, the sample holds about 180,000 clones, and about three quarters of those were seen once. The leading ten clones occupy around 1.5% of the sample.

The cohort consisted of 666 healthy bone marrow donors. At the time of sampling, all cohort members were nominally healthy, though unrecorded immune exposures were likely present. The donor tested CMV seronegative and was one of the 352 seronegative cohort members. Each donor provided a peripheral blood sample, and peripheral blood mononuclear cells were used for TCR beta sequencing. The Qiagen DNeasy Blood Extraction Kit was used to extract genomic DNA from the blood cell samples. The study at large found these results: In this cohort, only TCR beta chains were sequenced, and detectable features were limited by the absence of alpha or paired-chain data. A further reported finding was that TCR beta sequences accurately predicted the HLA-A and HLA-B alleles for most subjects in the first cohort. A cluster of highly shared sequence variants was judged likely to represent a technical artifact of the sequencing pipeline. Roughly uniform sequencing depth across donors was assumed in presence/absence analyses, although this assumption may not hold. Because HLA typing was unavailable for some donors at each locus, only the typed subset was used in association tests. In an earlier analysis of roughly 500 of the donors, most TCR beta V segments appeared in productive rearrangements about 87% or about 30% of the time, broadly matching IMGT annotations. Correlated functional status among segregating V segments might reflect linkage disequilibrium, but an unknown experimental factor could not be ruled out. According to a later analysis, parvovirus B19, influenza, CMV and Epstein-Barr virus appeared linked to several top co-occurrence clusters. A later genetic analysis reported fewer N-insertions in productive TCRs among donors in an Asian-associated ancestry cluster than the approximately 700-donor mean. In a later analysis, more than 15,000 TCR beta sequences were associated with specific HLA alleles at a false discovery rate of 0.05. It was suggested by the authors that the approach could potentially be generalized to other disease states and immunological phenotypes. The classifier was reported to diagnose cytomegalovirus status with high specificity and sensitivity in both the original cohort and the validation cohort. According to a later analysis, most CMV-associated TCR beta chains appeared to be HLA-restricted, and the HLA associations seemed to be driven largely by CMV exposure. In the study, some 180 TCR beta chains were listed as associated with cytomegalovirus. In a later analysis, HLA-associated TCR beta chains showed more clonal expansion and lower generation probabilities than non-associated chains that were equally common. Most TCR sequences were observed very rarely across donors, whereas some public TCRs were present in many individuals. A few of the identified cytomegalovirus-associated TCR beta chains were confirmed in vitro to be specific for cytomegalovirus antigens. Some 15 rarely observed V segments, including chromosome 9 orphons, were excluded from the earlier analysis of a few hundred of the donors because counts were too low. A later genetic analysis associated a missense DCLRE1C variant with V-gene and J-gene trimming of TCR beta chains, and an independent cohort replicated the association. A later analysis found that TCR association rates varied across HLA loci, with DRB1 alleles showing the most associated TCRs and HLA-C alleles the fewest. CMV serostatus was the only immune exposure information available for the cohort. When HLA alleles, especially DR and DQ, strongly co-occurred, TCR associations were difficult to assign to individual alleles.

The sequence was obtained from a man between 18 and 35 years old in good health and CMV-seronegative. The source material was PBMCs.

The nucleotides read TGTGCCAGCAGTTACTCCGAGGGAGACTATGGCTACACCTTC. Its protein is CASSYSEGDYGYTF. The V gene is TRBV6-6 and the J gene is TRBJ1-2; no D gene is confidently identified. CDR1 and CDR2 (MNHNY, SVGAGI) derive from the germline V gene (reference sequence). There are 14 amino acids in the CDR3, from cysteine to phenylalanine inclusive. The DNA shown is the 42-base CDR3, in frame from base 1. Deletion took 0 bases off V and 3 bases off J, with a span of 8 bases between the germline ends.